The source of this T cell receptor (beta chain) is a study of cytomegalovirus exposure and HLA in healthy donors. Broader study findings: Association of a missense DCLRE1C variant with TCR beta V- and J-gene trimming was reported in a later analysis.

Germline V gene lookup returns CDR1 ENHRY and CDR2 SYGVKD. With 4 bases removed from V and 5 bases from J, the gap between germline ends came to 12 bases. The CDR3 consists of 14 residues. This clone was observed a handful of times. Its antigen is not known. The PCR made use of 60 Vbeta and 13 Jbeta primers. Per the original methods: An analysis that came later counted 60 million to 80 million unique TCR beta chains, around 12 million shared. The method was immunoSEQ multiplex PCR; TCRdb's version includes in-frame clones alone and lacks a portion of them. The V and J calls and clone size come from that table; D and trimming were worked out from the DNA. The table lists about 120,000 clones, roughly 80% of them singletons.

The sequence was obtained from a man aged 25-45 years in good health and CMV-seropositive. The specimen sequenced was PBMCs. V and J are TRBV10-3 and TRBJ1-5; D possibly corresponds to TRBD1 (5 bases). The CDR3 DNA reads as TGTGCCATCAGTGGAGTCAGGGTTGATCAGCCCCAGCATTTT. Its protein product is CAISGVRVDQPQHF.